This T cell receptor (beta chain) was sequenced for a study of shared clonotypes between healthy human individuals. Here immunoSEQ multiplex PCR was the method, and the copy in TCRdb shows in-frame clones only, minus some. The sample yields fewer than 600,000 clones, around 78% seen once. Per germline, CDR1 SGHVS and CDR2 FQNEAQ. CDR3 size: 16 residues. The V segment lost 5 bases and the J segment 2 bases; nucleotides outside the gene matches: 7. The gene calls are TRBV7-8 and TRBJ2-2, with 8 bases fitting TRBD2. The sample consisted of PBMCs. This TCR was recovered from a woman between 35 and 50 years old in good health. Some clones in this sample may be carry-over from other donors' samples. This CDR3 is CASSPFGGGNTGELFF. In DNA form, the CDR3 reads TGTGCCAGCAGCCCCTTCGGGGGGGGAAACACCGGGGAGCTGTTTTTT.